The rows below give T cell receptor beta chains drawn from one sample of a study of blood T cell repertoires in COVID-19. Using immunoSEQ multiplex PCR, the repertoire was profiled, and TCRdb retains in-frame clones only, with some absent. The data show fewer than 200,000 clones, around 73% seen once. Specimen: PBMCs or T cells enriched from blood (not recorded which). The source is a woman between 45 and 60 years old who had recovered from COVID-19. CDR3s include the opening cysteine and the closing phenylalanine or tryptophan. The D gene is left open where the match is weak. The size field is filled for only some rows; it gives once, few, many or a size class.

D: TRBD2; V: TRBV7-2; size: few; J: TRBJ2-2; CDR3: CASSSGGLAGVNGELFF; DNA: TGTGCCAGCAGCTCCGGGGGGTTAGCGGGAGTAAACGGGGAGCTGTTTTTT
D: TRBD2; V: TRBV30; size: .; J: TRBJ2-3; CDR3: CASRVGTSGAWGTDTQYF; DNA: TGTGCCTCGAGGGTGGGGACTAGCGGGGCATGGGGCACAGATACGCAGTATTTT
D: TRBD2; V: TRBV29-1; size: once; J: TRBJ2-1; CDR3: CSPTGTSGSVTRNEQFF; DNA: TGCAGCCCGACCGGGACTAGCGGGAGCGTCACGCGCAATGAGCAGTTCTTC
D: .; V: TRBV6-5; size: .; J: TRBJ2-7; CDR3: CASKDGGSYEQYF; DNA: TGTGCCAGCAAAGACGGGGGTTCCTACGAGCAGTACTTC
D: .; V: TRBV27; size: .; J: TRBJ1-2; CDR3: CASSFANSLRGSGYTF; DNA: TGTGCCAGCAGTTTCGCTAATTCTCTCAGGGGTTCTGGCTACACCTTC
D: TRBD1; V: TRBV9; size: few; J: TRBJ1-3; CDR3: CASSGRGNSGNTIYF; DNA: TGTGCCAGCAGCGGCAGGGGGAACTCTGGAAACACCATATATTTT
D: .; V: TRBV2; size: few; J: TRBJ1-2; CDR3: CAVRGYGYTF; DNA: TGTGCCGTTCGGGGCTATGGCTACACCTTC
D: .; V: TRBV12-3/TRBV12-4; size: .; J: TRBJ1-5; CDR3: CASRSSGSQPQHF; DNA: TGTGCCAGCAGATCCAGCGGTAGTCAGCCCCAGCATTTT
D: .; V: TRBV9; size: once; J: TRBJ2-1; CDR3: CASSVSLGSYYNEQFF; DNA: TGTGCCAGCAGCGTAAGTTTAGGGAGTTATTACAATGAGCAGTTCTTC
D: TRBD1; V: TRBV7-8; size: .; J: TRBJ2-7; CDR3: CASSSDRLTGASYEQYF; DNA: TGTGCCAGCAGCTCCGATAGATTGACAGGGGCGTCCTACGAGCAGTACTTC
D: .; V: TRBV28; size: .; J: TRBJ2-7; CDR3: CASRGASLSYEQYF; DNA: TGTGCCAGCAGGGGAGCCAGCCTCTCCTACGAGCAGTACTTC
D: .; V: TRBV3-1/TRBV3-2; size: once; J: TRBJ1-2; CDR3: CASSQSEVGYTF; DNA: TGTGCCAGCAGCCAAAGTGAGGTAGGCTACACCTTC
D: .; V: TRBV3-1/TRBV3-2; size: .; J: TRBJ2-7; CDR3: CASSQGGILYEQYF; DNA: TGTGCCAGCAGCCAGGGGGGTATCCTTTACGAGCAGTACTTC
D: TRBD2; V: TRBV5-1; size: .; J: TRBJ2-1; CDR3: CASSLPLGVGTSGRRSYNEQFF; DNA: TGCGCCAGCAGCTTGCCTCTGGGGGTTGGGACTAGCGGGCGACGATCCTACAATGAGCAGTTCTTC
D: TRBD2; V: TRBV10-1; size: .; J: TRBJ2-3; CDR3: CASSSGGAGDTDTQYF; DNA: TGCGCCAGCAGCTCGGGGGGAGCGGGGGACACAGATACGCAGTATTTT
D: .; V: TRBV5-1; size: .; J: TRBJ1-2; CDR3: CATHEQGGYGYTF; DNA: TGCGCCACCCACGAACAGGGCGGATATGGCTACACCTTC
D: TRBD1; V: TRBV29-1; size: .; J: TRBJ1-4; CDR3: CSVAGTGREKLFF; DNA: TGCAGCGTTGCGGGGACAGGGCGTGAAAAACTGTTTTTT
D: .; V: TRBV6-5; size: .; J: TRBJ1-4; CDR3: CASLDGQGIEKLFF; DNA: TGTGCCAGCCTTGACGGTCAGGGAATCGAAAAACTGTTTTTT
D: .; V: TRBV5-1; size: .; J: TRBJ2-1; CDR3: CASSFVGQPSRGRENEQFF; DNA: TGCGCCAGCAGCTTCGTGGGACAGCCCTCACGGGGGAGAGAAAATGAGCAGTTCTTC
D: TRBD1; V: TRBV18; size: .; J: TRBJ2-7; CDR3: CASSPPGTGGTYEQYF; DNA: TGTGCCAGCTCACCTCCCGGGACAGGGGGAACCTACGAGCAGTACTTC
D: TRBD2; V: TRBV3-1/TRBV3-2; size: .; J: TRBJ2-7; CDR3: CASSHSGAGVESYEQYF; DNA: TGTGCCAGCAGCCATTCGGGCGCGGGAGTTGAGTCCTACGAGCAGTACTTC
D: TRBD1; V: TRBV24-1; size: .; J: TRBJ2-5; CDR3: CATSAQDRVGVETQYF; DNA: TGTGCCACCAGTGCTCAAGACAGGGTTGGCGTAGAGACCCAGTACTTC
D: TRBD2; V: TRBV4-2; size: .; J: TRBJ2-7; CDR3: CASSQETGGSYEQYF; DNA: TGTGCCAGCAGCCAAGAGACGGGAGGCTCCTACGAGCAGTACTTC
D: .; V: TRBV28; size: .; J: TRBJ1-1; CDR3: CASSLLGLRGSTEAFF; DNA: TGTGCCAGCAGTTTATTGGGGCTGAGGGGGAGCACTGAAGCTTTCTTT
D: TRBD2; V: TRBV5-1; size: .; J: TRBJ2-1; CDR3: CASSQTSGTSGLLSSYNEQFF; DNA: TGCGCCAGCAGCCAGACATCCGGGACTAGCGGTTTGTTGAGCTCCTACAATGAGCAGTTCTTC
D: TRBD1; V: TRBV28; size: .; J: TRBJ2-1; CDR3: CASSSGTARYNEQFF; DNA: TGTGCCAGCAGTTCCGGGACAGCCAGATACAATGAGCAGTTCTTC
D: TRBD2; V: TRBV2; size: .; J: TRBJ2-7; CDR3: CASKYLGTSGPHEQYF; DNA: TGTGCCAGCAAGTATTTGGGGACTAGCGGCCCCCACGAGCAGTACTTC
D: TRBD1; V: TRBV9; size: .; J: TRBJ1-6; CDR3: CASSETGGLDSPLHF; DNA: TGTGCCAGCAGCGAGACAGGGGGCCTGGATTCACCCCTCCACTTT
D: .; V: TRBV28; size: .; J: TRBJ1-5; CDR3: CASTRQNQPQHF; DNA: TGTGCCAGCACCCGTCAGAATCAGCCCCAGCATTTT
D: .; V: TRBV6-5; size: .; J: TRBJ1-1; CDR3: CASSYFRGNTEAFF; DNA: TGTGCCAGCAGTTATTTTCGAGGGAACACTGAAGCTTTCTTT
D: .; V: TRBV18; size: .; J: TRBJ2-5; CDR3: CASSPTGTETQYF; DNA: TGTGCCAGCTCACCAACAGGGACAGAGACCCAGTACTTC
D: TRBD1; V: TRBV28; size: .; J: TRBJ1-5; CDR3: CASRHGTGHQPQHF; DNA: TGTGCCAGCAGGCATGGGACAGGGCATCAGCCCCAGCATTTT
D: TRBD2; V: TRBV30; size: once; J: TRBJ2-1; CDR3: CAWSVLRHREVFF; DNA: TGTGCCTGGAGTGTACTCCGCCATCGGGAGGTGTTCTTC
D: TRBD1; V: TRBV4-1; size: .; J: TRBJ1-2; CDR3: CASSQVGTGDDYGYTF; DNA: TGCGCCAGCAGCCAAGTTGGGACAGGGGACGACTATGGCTACACCTTC
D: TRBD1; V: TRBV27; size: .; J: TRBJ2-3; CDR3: CASSLSQFGDRGLTDTQYF; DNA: TGTGCCAGCAGTTTATCCCAATTCGGGGACAGGGGTTTGACAGATACGCAGTATTTT
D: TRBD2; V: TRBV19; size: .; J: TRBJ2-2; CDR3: CASSFGTSGTTGELFF; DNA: TGTGCCAGTAGTTTCGGGACTAGCGGGACTACCGGGGAGCTGTTTTTT
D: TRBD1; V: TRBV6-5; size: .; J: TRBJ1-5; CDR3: CASSSHGQASNQPQHF; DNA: TGTGCCAGCAGTTCCCACGGACAGGCTAGCAATCAGCCCCAGCATTTT
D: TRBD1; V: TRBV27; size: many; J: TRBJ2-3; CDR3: CASRSTGQVLTTDTQYF; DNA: TGTGCCAGCAGATCAACTGGACAGGTACTTACCACAGATACGCAGTATTTT
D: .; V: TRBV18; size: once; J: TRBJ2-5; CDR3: CASSPSRIFRDQETQYF; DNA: TGTGCCAGCTCACCGTCGCGCATATTCCGGGACCAAGAGACCCAGTACTTC
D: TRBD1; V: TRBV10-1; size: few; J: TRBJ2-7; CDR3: CASSEATGTGYEQYF; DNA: TGCGCCAGCAGTGAGGCAACCGGGACAGGCTACGAGCAGTACTTC
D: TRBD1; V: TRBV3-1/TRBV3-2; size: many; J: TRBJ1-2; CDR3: CASSQVGTGRRGGYTF; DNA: TGTGCCAGCAGCCAAGTAGGGACAGGGAGAAGGGGAGGCTACACCTTC
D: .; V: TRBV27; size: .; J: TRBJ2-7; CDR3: CASSLLPQSSYEQYF; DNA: TGTGCCAGCAGCCTACTTCCCCAAAGCTCCTACGAGCAGTACTTC
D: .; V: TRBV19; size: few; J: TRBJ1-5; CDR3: CASSIGQGWLGQPQHF; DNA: TGTGCCAGTAGTATTGGCCAGGGGTGGTTAGGGCAGCCCCAGCATTTT
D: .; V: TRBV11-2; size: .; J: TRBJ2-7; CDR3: CASTPTFLDSYEQYF; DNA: TGTGCCAGCACTCCTACCTTTCTAGACTCCTACGAGCAGTACTTC
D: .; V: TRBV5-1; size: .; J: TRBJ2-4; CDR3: CASKIGEAKNIQYF; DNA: TGCGCCAGCAAGATAGGAGAAGCCAAAAACATTCAGTACTTC
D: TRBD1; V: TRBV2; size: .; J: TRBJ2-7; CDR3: CASSPQGYEQYF; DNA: TGTGCCAGCAGTCCACAGGGGTACGAGCAGTACTTC
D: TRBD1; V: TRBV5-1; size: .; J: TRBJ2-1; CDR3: CASSLYGQENNEQFF; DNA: TGCGCCAGCAGCTTGTATGGACAGGAGAACAATGAGCAGTTCTTC
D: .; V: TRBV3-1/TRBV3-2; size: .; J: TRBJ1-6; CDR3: CASSQGAGNSPLHF; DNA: TGTGCCAGCAGCCAAGGCGCGGGAAATTCACCCCTCCACTTT
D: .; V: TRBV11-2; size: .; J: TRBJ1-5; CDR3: CASSLALYQPQHF; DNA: TGTGCCAGCAGCTTAGCCCTATATCAGCCCCAGCATTTT
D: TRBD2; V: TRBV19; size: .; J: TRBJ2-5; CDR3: CASSMGGVQETQYF; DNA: TGTGCCAGTAGTATGGGGGGGGTCCAAGAGACCCAGTACTTC
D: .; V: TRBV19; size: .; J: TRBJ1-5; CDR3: CASSQASGRNQPQHF; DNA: TGTGCCAGTAGTCAGGCGTCAGGGCGAAATCAGCCCCAGCATTTT